This TCR beta chain was recovered during a study of blood T cell repertoires in COVID-19. Study background: The United States, Italy and Spain provided the acute and convalescent COVID-19 samples.

The trim removed 6 bases at V and 4 bases at J, leaving 8 bases unmatched. Looked up from germline, CDR1 is MDHEN and CDR2 is SYDVKM. CDR3 size: 15 residues. Profiling relied on immunoSEQ multiplex PCR, and the TCRdb table lists in-frame clones only, not all of them. The sample records about 310,000 clones, 89% being singletons. Donors in Cohort 3 who had recovered were those with two negative PCRs, healthcare professional clearance, or resolution of their symptoms. The material sequenced was PBMCs or T cells enriched from blood (not recorded which). The chain employs TRBV28 and TRBJ2-3, with 9 bases fitting TRBD1. The source is a man aged 55-75 years who had recovered from COVID-19. CDR3 loop: CASRTPGQGPDTQYF. CDR3 DNA sequence: TGTGCCAGCAGGACTCCGGGACAGGGCCCAGATACGCAGTATTTT.